A single sample gave rise to the 2 T cell receptor beta chains below, sequenced in a study of blood T cell repertoires in COVID-19 (dated by TCRdb to 2020 to 2021). Library preparation used the immunoSEQ multiplex PCR assay. TCRdb retrieved this table from immuneACCESS and kept in-frame rearrangements only. Not all clones are present; in checked studies, unresolved V genes account for under half, and no reason is known for the remainder. The sample has hundreds of thousands of clones on record, roughly 87% of them singletons. The top ten clones comprise about 2.2% of the sample. Sequenced material: peripheral blood. Receptors originate from a woman aged 50 to 60 who had recovered from COVID-19.

This chain joins TRBV19 and TRBJ2-7; TRBD2 might be the D (6 bases). Trimming stripped 4 bases from V and 2 bases from J, with 12 bases between. CDR3 size: 14 residues. Germline loops: CDR1 LNHDA, CDR2 SQIVND (reference sequence). The CDR3 DNA is TGTGCCAGTAGTAGCGGAGGGCCGGCCTACGAGCAGTACTTC. Protein product: CASSSGGPAYEQYF.

The chain has TRBV6-1 and TRBJ2-7, with TRBD2 as a possible D gene (7 bases). The V gene's germline CDR1 is MNHNS and CDR2 SASEGT. V shed 3 bases and J shed 1 base, with 13 bases lying between them. The CDR3 contains 15 residues. The CDR3 coding sequence is TGTGCCAGCAGTGATACGGGGGGCCTGTCCTACGAGCAGTACTTC. Translating it yields CASSDTGGLSYEQYF.